This T cell receptor (beta chain) stems from a study of control samples from healthy donors and cancer patients. The V gene's germline CDR1 is SGHRS and CDR2 YFSETQ. V lost 1 base, J lost 2 bases, and 13 bases lay in between. This CDR3 has 15 amino acids. Generated by immunoSEQ multiplex PCR, the TCRdb table keeps only in-frame clones and is missing some. The top ten clones hold 1.5% to 2% of a sample with some 34,000 clones, 80% to 95% of them seen once. The chain carries TRBV5-1 and TRBJ2-7; D is unresolved. Source material: PBMCs. The source is a man aged 35-49 years with colorectal cancer. CDR3 region: CASSLLSGRTYEQYF. CDR3 nucleotides: TGCGCCAGCAGCTTGTTGTCAGGCCGTACCTACGAGCAGTACTTC.